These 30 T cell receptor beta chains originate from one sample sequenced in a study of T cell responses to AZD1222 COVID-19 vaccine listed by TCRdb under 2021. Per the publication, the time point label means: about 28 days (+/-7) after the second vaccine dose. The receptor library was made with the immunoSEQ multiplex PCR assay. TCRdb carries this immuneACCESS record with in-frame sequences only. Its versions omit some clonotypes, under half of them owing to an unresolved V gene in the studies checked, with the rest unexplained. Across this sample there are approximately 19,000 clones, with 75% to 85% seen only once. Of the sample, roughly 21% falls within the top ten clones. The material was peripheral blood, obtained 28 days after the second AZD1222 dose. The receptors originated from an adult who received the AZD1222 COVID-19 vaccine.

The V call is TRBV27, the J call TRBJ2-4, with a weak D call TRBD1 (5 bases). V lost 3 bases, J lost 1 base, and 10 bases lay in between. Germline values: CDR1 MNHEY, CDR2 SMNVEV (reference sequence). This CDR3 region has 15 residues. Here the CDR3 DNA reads TGTGCCAGCAGTTTGGCAGGGTTGGCCAAAAACATTCAGTACTTC. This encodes CASSLAGLAKNIQYF.

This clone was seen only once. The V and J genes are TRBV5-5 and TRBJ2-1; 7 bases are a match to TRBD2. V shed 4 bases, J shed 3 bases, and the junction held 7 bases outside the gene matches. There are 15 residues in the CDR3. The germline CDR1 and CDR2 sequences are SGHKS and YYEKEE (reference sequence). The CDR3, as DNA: TGTGCCAGCAGCACTTCTAGCGGAGACTACAATGAGCAGTTCTTC. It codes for CASSTSSGDYNEQFF.

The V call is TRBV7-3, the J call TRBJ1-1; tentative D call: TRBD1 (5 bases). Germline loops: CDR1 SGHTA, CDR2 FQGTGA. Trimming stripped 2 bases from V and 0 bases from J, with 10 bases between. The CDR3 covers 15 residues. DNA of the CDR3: TGTGCCAGCAGCTTAGACGGGACGGTGAACACTGAAGCTTTCTTT. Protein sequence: CASSLDGTVNTEAFF.

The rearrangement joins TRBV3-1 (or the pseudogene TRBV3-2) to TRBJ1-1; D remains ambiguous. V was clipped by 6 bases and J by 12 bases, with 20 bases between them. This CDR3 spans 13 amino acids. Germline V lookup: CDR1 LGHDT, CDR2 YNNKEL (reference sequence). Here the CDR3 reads CASSPLITSQTFF. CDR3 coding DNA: TGTGCCAGCAGTCCCCTCATTACTTCACAAACTTTCTTT.

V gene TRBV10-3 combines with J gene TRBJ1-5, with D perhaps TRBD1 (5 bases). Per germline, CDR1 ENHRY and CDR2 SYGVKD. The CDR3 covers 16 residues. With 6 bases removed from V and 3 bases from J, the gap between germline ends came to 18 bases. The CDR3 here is CAISGVRDSNNQPQHF. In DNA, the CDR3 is TGTGCCATCAGCGGAGTTCGAGACAGCAACAATCAGCCCCAGCATTTT.

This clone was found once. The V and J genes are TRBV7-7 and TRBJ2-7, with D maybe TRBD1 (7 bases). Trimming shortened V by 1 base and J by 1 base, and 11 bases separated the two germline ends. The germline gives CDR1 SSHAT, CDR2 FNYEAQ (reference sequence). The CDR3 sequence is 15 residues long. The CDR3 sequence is CASSLGAGGSYEQYF. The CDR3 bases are TGTGCCAGCAGCTTAGGGGCAGGGGGGTCCTACGAGCAGTACTTC.

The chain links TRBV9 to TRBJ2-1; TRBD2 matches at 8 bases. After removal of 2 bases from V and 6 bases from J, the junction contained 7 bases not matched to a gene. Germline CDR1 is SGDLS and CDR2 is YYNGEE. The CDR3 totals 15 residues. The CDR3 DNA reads TGTGCCAGCAGCGTGGGACTAGGTCTGCTCAATGAGCAGTTCTTC. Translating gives CASSVGLGLLNEQFF.

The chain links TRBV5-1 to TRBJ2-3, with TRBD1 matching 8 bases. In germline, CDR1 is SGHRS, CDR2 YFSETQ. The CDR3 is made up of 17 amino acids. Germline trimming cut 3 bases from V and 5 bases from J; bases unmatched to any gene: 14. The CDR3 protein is CASSYLLGQGFRDTQYF. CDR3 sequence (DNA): TGCGCCAGCAGCTACCTCCTCGGACAGGGATTCAGAGATACGCAGTATTTT.

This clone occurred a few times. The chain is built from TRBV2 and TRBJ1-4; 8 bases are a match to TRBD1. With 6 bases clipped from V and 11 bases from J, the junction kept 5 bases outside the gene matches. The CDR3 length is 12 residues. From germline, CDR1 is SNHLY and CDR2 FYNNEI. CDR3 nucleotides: TGTGCCAGCAGGGGGACAGGACGCAAACTGTTTTTT. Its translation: CASRGTGRKLFF.

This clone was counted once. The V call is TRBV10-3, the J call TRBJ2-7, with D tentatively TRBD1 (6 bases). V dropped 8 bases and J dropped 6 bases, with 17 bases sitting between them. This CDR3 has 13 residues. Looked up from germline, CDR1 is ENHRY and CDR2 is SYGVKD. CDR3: CAIRQDTAGEQYF. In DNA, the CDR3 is TGTGCCATCCGACAGGACACCGCCGGCGAGCAGTACTTC.

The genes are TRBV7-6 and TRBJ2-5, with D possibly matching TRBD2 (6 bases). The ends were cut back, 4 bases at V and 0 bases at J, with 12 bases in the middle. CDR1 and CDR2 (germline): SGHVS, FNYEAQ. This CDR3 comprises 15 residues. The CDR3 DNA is TGTGCCAGCAGCTCGTCTCGCGGGAACCAAGAGACCCAGTACTTC. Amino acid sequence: CASSSSRGNQETQYF.

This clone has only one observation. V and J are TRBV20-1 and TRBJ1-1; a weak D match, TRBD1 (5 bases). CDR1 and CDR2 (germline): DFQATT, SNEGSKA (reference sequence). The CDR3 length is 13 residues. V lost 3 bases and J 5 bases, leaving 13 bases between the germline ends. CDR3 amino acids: CSASSPWGTEAFF. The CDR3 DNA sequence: TGCAGTGCTAGTAGCCCTTGGGGGACTGAAGCTTTCTTT.

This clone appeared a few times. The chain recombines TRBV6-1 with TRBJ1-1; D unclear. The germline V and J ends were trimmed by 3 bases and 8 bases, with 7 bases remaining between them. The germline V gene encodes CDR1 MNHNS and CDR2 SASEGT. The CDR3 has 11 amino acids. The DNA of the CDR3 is TGTGCCAGCAGTGATCGCGGAGAAGCTTTCTTT. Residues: CASSDRGEAFF.

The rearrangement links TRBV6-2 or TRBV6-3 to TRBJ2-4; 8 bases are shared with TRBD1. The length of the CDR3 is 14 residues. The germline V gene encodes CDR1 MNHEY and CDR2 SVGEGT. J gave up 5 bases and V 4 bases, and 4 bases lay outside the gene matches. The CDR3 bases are TGTGCCAGCAGTTTGACAGGGGTCCAAAACATTCAGTACTTC. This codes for CASSLTGVQNIQYF.

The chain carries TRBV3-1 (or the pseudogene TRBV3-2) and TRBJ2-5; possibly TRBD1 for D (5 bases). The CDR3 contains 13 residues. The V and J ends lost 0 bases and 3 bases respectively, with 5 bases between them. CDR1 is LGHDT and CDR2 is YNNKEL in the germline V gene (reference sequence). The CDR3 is CASSQDREETQYF. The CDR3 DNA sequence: TGTGCCAGCAGCCAAGACAGGGAAGAGACCCAGTACTTC.

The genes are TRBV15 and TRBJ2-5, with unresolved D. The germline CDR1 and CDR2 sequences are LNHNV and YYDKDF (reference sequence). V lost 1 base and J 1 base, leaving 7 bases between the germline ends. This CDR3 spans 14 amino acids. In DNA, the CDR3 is TGTGCCACCAGCAGAGTAGGAACCCAAGAGACCCAGTACTTC. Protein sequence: CATSRVGTQETQYF. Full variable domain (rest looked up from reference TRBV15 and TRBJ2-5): DAMVIQNPRYQVTQFGKPVTLSCSQTLNHNVMYWYQQKSSQAPKLLFHYYDKDFNNEADTPDNFQSRRPNTSFCFLDIRSPGLGDTAMYLCATSRVGTQETQYFGPGTRLLVL.

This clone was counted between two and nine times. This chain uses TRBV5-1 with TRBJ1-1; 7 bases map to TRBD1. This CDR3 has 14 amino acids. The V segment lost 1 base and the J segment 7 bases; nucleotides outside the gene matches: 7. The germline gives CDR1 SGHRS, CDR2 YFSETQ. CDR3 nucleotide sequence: TGCGCCAGCAGCTTGCGGGCAGGGGGTGTTGAAGCTTTCTTT. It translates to CASSLRAGGVEAFF.

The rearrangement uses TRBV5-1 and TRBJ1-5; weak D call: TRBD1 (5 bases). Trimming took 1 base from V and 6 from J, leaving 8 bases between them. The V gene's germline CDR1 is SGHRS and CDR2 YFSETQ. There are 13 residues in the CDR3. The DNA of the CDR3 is TGCGCCAGCAGCTTGTCAGGGTCTCAGCCCCAGCATTTT. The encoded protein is CASSLSGSQPQHF.

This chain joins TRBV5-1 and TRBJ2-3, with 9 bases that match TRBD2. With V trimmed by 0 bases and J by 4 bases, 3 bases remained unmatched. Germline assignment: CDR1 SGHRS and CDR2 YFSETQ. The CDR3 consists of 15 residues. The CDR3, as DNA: TGCGCCAGCAGCTTGGTTCTAGCGGGGTCAGATACGCAGTATTTT. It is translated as CASSLVLAGSDTQYF.

This CDR3 is CASSLDMETGLSYEQYF. The DNA for the CDR3 is TGTGCCAGCAGCTTAGATATGGAGACAGGGTTAAGCTACGAGCAGTACTTC. The J gene is TRBJ2-7, the V gene TRBV11-2, with 7 bases matching TRBD1. Germline lookup yields CDR1 SGHAT and CDR2 FQNNGV. With 0 bases clipped from V and 3 bases from J, the junction kept 11 bases outside the gene matches. This CDR3 has 17 residues.

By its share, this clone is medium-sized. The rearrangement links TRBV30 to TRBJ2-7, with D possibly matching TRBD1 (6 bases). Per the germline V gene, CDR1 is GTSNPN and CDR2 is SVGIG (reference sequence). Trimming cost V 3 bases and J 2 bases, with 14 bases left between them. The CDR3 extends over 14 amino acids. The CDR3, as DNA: TGTGCCTGGAGGGACCCCAGGGGAACCTACGAGCAGTACTTC. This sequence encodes CAWRDPRGTYEQYF.

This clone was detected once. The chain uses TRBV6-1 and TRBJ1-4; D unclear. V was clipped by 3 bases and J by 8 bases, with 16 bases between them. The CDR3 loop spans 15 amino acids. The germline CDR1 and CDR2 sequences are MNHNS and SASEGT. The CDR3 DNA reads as TGTGCCAGCAGTGAGTTTTTGCCCCCCGGGGAAAAACTGTTTTTT. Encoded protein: CASSEFLPPGEKLFF.

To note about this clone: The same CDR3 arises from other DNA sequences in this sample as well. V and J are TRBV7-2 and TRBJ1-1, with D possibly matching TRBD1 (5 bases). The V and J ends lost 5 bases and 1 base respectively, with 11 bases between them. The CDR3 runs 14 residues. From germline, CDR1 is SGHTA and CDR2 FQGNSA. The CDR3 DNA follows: TGTGCCAGCAGCCCCGGGGCCGCGAACACTGAAGCTTTCTTT. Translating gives CASSPGAANTEAFF.

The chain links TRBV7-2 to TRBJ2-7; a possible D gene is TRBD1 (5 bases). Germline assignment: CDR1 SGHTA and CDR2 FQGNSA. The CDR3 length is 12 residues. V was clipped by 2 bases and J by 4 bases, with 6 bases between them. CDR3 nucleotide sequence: TGTGCCAGCAGCTTACAGGGTTACGAGCAGTACTTC. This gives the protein CASSLQGYEQYF.

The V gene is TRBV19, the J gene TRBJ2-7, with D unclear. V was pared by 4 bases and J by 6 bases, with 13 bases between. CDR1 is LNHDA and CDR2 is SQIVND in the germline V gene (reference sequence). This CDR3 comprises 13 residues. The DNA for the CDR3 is TGTGCCAGTAGTACCCAGCTGCAAGGCGAGCAGTACTTC. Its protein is CASSTQLQGEQYF.

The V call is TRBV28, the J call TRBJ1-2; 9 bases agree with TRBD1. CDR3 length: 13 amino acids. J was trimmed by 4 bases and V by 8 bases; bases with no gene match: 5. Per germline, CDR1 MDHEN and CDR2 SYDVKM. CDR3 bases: TGTGCCAGCCGAACAGGGGGCTCCTATGGCTACACCTTC. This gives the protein CASRTGGSYGYTF.

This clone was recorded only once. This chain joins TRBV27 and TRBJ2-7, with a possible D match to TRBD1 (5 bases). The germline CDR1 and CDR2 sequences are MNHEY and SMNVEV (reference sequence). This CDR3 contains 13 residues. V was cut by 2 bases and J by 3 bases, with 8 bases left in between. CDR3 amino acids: CASSLHGHYEQYF. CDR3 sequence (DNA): TGTGCCAGCAGTTTACACGGACACTACGAGCAGTACTTC.

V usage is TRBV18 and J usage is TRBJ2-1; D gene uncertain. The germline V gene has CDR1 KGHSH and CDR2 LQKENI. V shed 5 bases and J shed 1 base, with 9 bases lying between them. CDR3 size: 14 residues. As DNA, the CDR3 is TGTGCCAGCTCATCAGCCGATTCCTACAATGAGCAGTTCTTC. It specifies CASSSADSYNEQFF.

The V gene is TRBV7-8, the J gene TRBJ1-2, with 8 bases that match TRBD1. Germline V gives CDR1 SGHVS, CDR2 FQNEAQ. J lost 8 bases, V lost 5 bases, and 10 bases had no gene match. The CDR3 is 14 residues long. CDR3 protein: CASSPSGQGRGYTF. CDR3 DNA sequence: TGTGCCAGCAGCCCCTCCGGACAGGGCCGCGGCTACACCTTC.

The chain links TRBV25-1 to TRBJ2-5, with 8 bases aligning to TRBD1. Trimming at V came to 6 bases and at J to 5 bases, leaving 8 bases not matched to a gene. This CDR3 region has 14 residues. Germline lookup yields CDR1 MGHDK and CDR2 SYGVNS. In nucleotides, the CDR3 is TGTGCCAGCAGCCCGGGACAGGTGGTCGAGACCCAGTACTTC. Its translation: CASSPGQVVETQYF.